This is a list of T cell receptor beta chains from one sample in a study of blood T cell repertoires in COVID-19. Data came from immunoSEQ multiplex PCR; TCRdb stores just in-frame clones and leaves some out. The table includes more than 300,000 clones, around nine tenths detected once. Sequenced sample: peripheral blood. The receptor source for this set is a woman in her 70s with COVID-19, enrolled during active disease. Each CDR3 is given with its conserved first and last residue. A D gene is named only where the DNA matches it firmly. Clone size is stated in some rows and not others, as once, few, many or a class when expanded.

v_call: TRBV2; j_call: TRBJ1-5; clone_size: -; d_call: -; cdr3_length: 15; cdr3_aa: CASSETAGGNQPQHF; cdr3_nt: TGTGCCAGCAGTGAAACTGCAGGGGGCAATCAGCCCCAGCATTTT
v_call: TRBV5-1; j_call: TRBJ1-1; clone_size: -; d_call: TRBD1; cdr3_length: 11; cdr3_aa: CASSLGQGIFF; cdr3_nt: TGCGCCAGCAGCTTAGGACAGGGGATTTTCTTT
v_call: TRBV29-1; j_call: TRBJ1-1; clone_size: -; d_call: -; cdr3_length: 13; cdr3_aa: CSVDRDLKSEAFF; cdr3_nt: TGCAGCGTTGACAGGGATTTGAAAAGTGAAGCTTTCTTT
v_call: TRBV7-2; j_call: TRBJ1-3; clone_size: -; d_call: -; cdr3_length: 15; cdr3_aa: CASSSRTARGATIYF; cdr3_nt: TGTGCCAGCAGCTCCCGGACAGCCCGGGGGGCCACCATATATTTT
v_call: TRBV19; j_call: TRBJ1-5; clone_size: -; d_call: -; cdr3_length: 15; cdr3_aa: CASSIWGESNQPQHF; cdr3_nt: TGTGCCAGTAGTATATGGGGGGAGAGCAATCAGCCCCAGCATTTT
v_call: TRBV30; j_call: TRBJ2-1; clone_size: -; d_call: TRBD2; cdr3_length: 13; cdr3_aa: CAWSSGGGDEQFF; cdr3_nt: TGTGCCTGGTCTAGCGGGGGCGGGGATGAGCAGTTCTTC
v_call: TRBV5-8; j_call: TRBJ2-3; clone_size: -; d_call: TRBD1; cdr3_length: 16; cdr3_aa: CASSLGTGGGTDTQYF; cdr3_nt: TGTGCCAGCAGCTTAGGGACAGGGGGGGGCACAGATACGCAGTATTTT
v_call: TRBV9; j_call: TRBJ2-7; clone_size: -; d_call: TRBD1; cdr3_length: 15; cdr3_aa: CASSVGQGGPYEQYF; cdr3_nt: TGTGCCAGCAGCGTCGGACAGGGAGGCCCCTACGAGCAGTACTTC
v_call: TRBV30; j_call: TRBJ1-1; clone_size: -; d_call: -; cdr3_length: 16; cdr3_aa: CAWSLPGVPLNTEAFF; cdr3_nt: TGTGCCTGGAGTCTCCCAGGGGTCCCTTTGAACACTGAAGCTTTCTTT
v_call: TRBV11-2; j_call: TRBJ1-1; clone_size: -; d_call: -; cdr3_length: 14; cdr3_aa: CASSLWGLNTEAFF; cdr3_nt: TGTGCCAGCAGCTTATGGGGCCTGAACACTGAAGCTTTCTTT
v_call: TRBV4-1; j_call: TRBJ1-3; clone_size: -; d_call: -; cdr3_length: 17; cdr3_aa: CASSKSGGGESGNTIYF; cdr3_nt: TGCGCCAGCAGCAAGAGCGGGGGAGGGGAATCTGGAAACACCATATATTTT
v_call: TRBV2; j_call: TRBJ2-3; clone_size: -; d_call: TRBD2; cdr3_length: 19; cdr3_aa: CASSVATSGGVHSTDTQYF; cdr3_nt: TGTGCCAGCAGTGTGGCTACTAGCGGGGGGGTACACAGCACAGATACGCAGTATTTT
v_call: TRBV7-9; j_call: TRBJ1-1; clone_size: once; d_call: TRBD1; cdr3_length: 17; cdr3_aa: CASSPLVQWTGETEAFF; cdr3_nt: TGTGCCAGCAGCCCCTTGGTCCAATGGACAGGGGAAACTGAAGCTTTCTTT
v_call: TRBV24-1; j_call: TRBJ1-2; clone_size: once; d_call: TRBD1; cdr3_length: 16; cdr3_aa: CATSDQSEGQNYGYTF; cdr3_nt: TGTGCCACCAGTGACCAATCCGAGGGACAGAACTATGGCTACACCTTC
v_call: TRBV5-1; j_call: TRBJ2-1; clone_size: -; d_call: TRBD2; cdr3_length: 15; cdr3_aa: CASSLTSGGRDEQFF; cdr3_nt: TGCGCCAGCAGCTTGACCAGCGGGGGGAGAGATGAGCAGTTCTTC
v_call: TRBV19; j_call: TRBJ2-2; clone_size: -; d_call: -; cdr3_length: 14; cdr3_aa: CASSIKRGSGELFF; cdr3_nt: TGTGCCAGTAGTATAAAAAGGGGTTCCGGGGAGCTGTTTTTT
v_call: TRBV2; j_call: TRBJ1-3; clone_size: -; d_call: TRBD1; cdr3_length: 16; cdr3_aa: CASSPRTGSTGNTIYF; cdr3_nt: TGTGCCAGCAGTCCCCGGACAGGGTCGACGGGAAACACCATATATTTT
v_call: TRBV29-1; j_call: TRBJ1-2; clone_size: -; d_call: -; cdr3_length: 13; cdr3_aa: CSAFRTDFYGYTF; cdr3_nt: TGCAGCGCTTTTAGGACAGACTTCTATGGCTACACCTTC
v_call: TRBV5-1; j_call: TRBJ2-3; clone_size: -; d_call: -; cdr3_length: 12; cdr3_aa: CASSLDSGMQYF; cdr3_nt: TGCGCCAGCAGCTTGGATTCGGGAATGCAGTATTTT
v_call: TRBV28; j_call: TRBJ1-4; clone_size: -; d_call: TRBD1; cdr3_length: 17; cdr3_aa: CASSPDRGIATNEKLFF; cdr3_nt: TGTGCCAGCAGTCCGGACAGGGGAATTGCAACTAATGAAAAACTGTTTTTT
v_call: TRBV9; j_call: TRBJ1-1; clone_size: once; d_call: TRBD1; cdr3_length: 13; cdr3_aa: CASSVWDRSEAFF; cdr3_nt: TGTGCCAGCAGCGTCTGGGACAGGTCTGAAGCTTTCTTT
v_call: TRBV3-1/TRBV3-2; j_call: TRBJ1-2; clone_size: -; d_call: TRBD1; cdr3_length: 14; cdr3_aa: CASSLRTGGRGYTF; cdr3_nt: TGTGCCAGCAGCCTTCGGACAGGGGGACGTGGCTACACCTTC
v_call: TRBV7-8; j_call: TRBJ2-7; clone_size: few; d_call: -; cdr3_length: 17; cdr3_aa: CASSVPSIGTDGGEQYF; cdr3_nt: TGTGCCAGCAGCGTTCCAAGCATTGGGACGGACGGGGGAGAGCAGTACTTC
v_call: TRBV7-9; j_call: TRBJ2-7; clone_size: -; d_call: -; cdr3_length: 13; cdr3_aa: CAGGVLSSYEQYF; cdr3_nt: TGTGCCGGTGGTGTCCTTAGCTCCTACGAGCAGTACTTC
v_call: TRBV5-6; j_call: TRBJ2-4; clone_size: -; d_call: -; cdr3_length: 16; cdr3_aa: CASSLAGGPAKNIQYF; cdr3_nt: TGTGCCAGCAGCTTGGCAGGGGGGCCAGCCAAAAACATTCAGTACTTC
v_call: TRBV7-2; j_call: TRBJ1-1; clone_size: -; d_call: -; cdr3_length: 14; cdr3_aa: CASRTGLMNTEAFF; cdr3_nt: TGTGCCAGCAGGACGGGGTTGATGAACACTGAAGCTTTCTTT
v_call: TRBV14; j_call: TRBJ2-2; clone_size: -; d_call: -; cdr3_length: 17; cdr3_aa: CASSQDSWAQYTGELFF; cdr3_nt: TGTGCCAGCAGCCAAGATTCGTGGGCGCAATACACCGGGGAGCTGTTTTTT
v_call: TRBV5-6; j_call: TRBJ1-1; clone_size: once; d_call: -; cdr3_length: 13; cdr3_aa: CASTFSLDTEAFF; cdr3_nt: TGTGCCAGCACCTTTTCTCTTGACACTGAAGCTTTCTTT
v_call: TRBV5-1; j_call: TRBJ2-5; clone_size: -; d_call: TRBD2; cdr3_length: 15; cdr3_aa: CASSLVTSAQETQYF; cdr3_nt: TGCGCCAGCAGCTTGGTTACTAGCGCGCAAGAGACCCAGTACTTC